This TCR beta chain was recorded in a study of human T cells and chemical hapten exposure. For the study at large: Application of 0.01% DPC to the upper back was done by patch test, with a reading at 6 days. Overall study results and limits: Expanded TCRs showed more large CDR3 clusters than pre-sensitization or healthy control sets. Patch test score was positively correlated with the counts of PT1 expanded TCRs.

Time point specified: patch test 3, about 24 weeks after DPC sensitization. Specified treatment: therapeutic diphenylcyclopropenone sensitization with weekly scalp DPC. In its sample, this clonotype was seen a few times. Its matching antigen is unknown. Library preparation tagged each individual cDNA molecule with a unique molecular identifier. TCRdb fed the RACE reads into MiXCR, producing one record per CDR3 protein. The profile covers 85,000 to 100,000 distinct CDR3 sequences, with 27% appearing a single time and about 9.4% taken by the ten largest. Trimming took 3 bases from V and 4 from J; bases not matched to a gene: 1. Per germline, CDR1 SGHRS and CDR2 YFSETQ. The CDR3 loop spans 13 amino acids.

The sample in question was whole blood, obtained in connection with sensitization to the hapten diphenylcyclopropenone (DPC). The sequence came from a man aged 40-50 years with alopecia areata. Some clones in this sample may be carry-over from other donors' samples. V gene TRBV5-1 combines with J gene TRBJ2-1; 7 nucleotides align to TRBD1. The CDR3 DNA reads as TGCGCCAGCAGCTCGGGACAGTACAATGAGCAGTTCTTC. Amino acids: CASSSGQYNEQFF.